Listed here are 17 T cell receptor beta chains from one sample, sequenced in a study of post-analysis software for immune sequencing data. Study-wide points: With TRBV5-6, TRBV5-1 and TRBV20-1 included, about five TRBV segments were more frequent in patients than in controls.

Prepared libraries of TCR beta cDNA carried unique molecular identifiers. TCRdb processed the PCR reads anew with MiXCR; each CDR3 protein has one entry. In the table there are some 700,000 distinct CDR3 sequences, over 45% of which are singletons. These receptors are not linked to any known antigen. What was sequenced was blood. The source of these receptors is a girl aged 2 to 10 with multiple sclerosis.

V is TRBV18 and J is TRBJ2-1; 11 bases align to TRBD1. V shed 3 bases, J shed 6 bases, and the junction held 7 bases outside the gene matches. The CDR3 has 16 residues. Per the germline V gene, CDR1 is KGHSH and CDR2 is LQKENI. DNA for the CDR3: TGTGCCAGCTCACCCTCCGGGACAGGGGGTTCCAATGAGCAGTTCTTC. The encoded protein is CASSPSGTGGSNEQFF. The variable domain in full, with the rest retrieved from reference TRBV18 and TRBJ2-1, is NAGVMQNPRHLVRRRGQEARLRCSPMKGHSHVYWYRQLPEEGLKFMVYLQKENIIDESGMPKERFSAEFPKEGPSILRIQQVVRGDSAAYFCASSPSGTGGSNEQFFGPGTRLTVL.

The chain uses TRBV5-1 and TRBJ2-3; 8 nucleotides align to TRBD2. The CDR3 spans 16 residues. Germline CDR1 and CDR2: SGHRS and YFSETQ. Losses at the gene ends were 4 bases for V and 6 bases for J; bases not matched to a gene: 13. Here the CDR3 reads CASSQTPVAGTDTQYF. The CDR3 bases are TGCGCCAGCAGCCAGACACCGGTAGCGGGGACTGATACGCAGTATTTT.

This chain connects TRBV5-5 to TRBJ2-1; no reliable D call. The CDR3 extends over 13 amino acids. Germline V CDR1 and CDR2: SGHKS, YYEKEE (reference sequence). Trimming took off 4 bases at V and 9 bases at J, with 14 bases between the two ends. The DNA for the CDR3 is TGTGCCAGCAGCGGGAACTCGGTGAGTGAGCAGTTCTTC. This translates into CASSGNSVSEQFF.

The chain recombines TRBV7-3 with TRBJ2-7; 11 positions match TRBD1. The CDR3 is 14 residues long. Germline trimming cut 5 bases from V and 5 bases from J; bases unmatched to any gene: 5. The V gene's germline CDR1 is SGHTA and CDR2 FQGTGA. The CDR3 sequence: CASSTGQGANEQYF. Here the CDR3 DNA reads TGTGCCAGCAGCACCGGACAGGGGGCCAACGAGCAGTACTTC.

The gene calls are TRBV7-9 and TRBJ1-2, with 10 bases aligning to TRBD1. CDR3 length equals 15 residues. Germline V lookup: CDR1 SEHNR, CDR2 FQNEAQ (reference sequence). V shed 5 bases and J 6 bases; nucleotides not matched to a gene: 9. CDR3 region: CASSPRSDRGHGYTF. The CDR3 DNA follows: TGTGCCAGCAGCCCGAGAAGCGACAGGGGGCATGGCTACACCTTC.

The chain combines TRBV7-9 with TRBJ1-2, with D possibly matching TRBD1 (5 bases). The CDR3 loop spans 13 amino acids. V was shortened by 11 bases and J by 4 bases, with 17 bases between the two germline ends. CDR1 is SEHNR, CDR2 FQNEAQ, per germline (reference sequence). CDR3 in amino acids: CACRDAKGYGYTF. The CDR3 DNA sequence: TGTGCCTGCCGGGACGCGAAAGGCTATGGCTACACCTTC.

This clonotype was recorded a few times. The CDR3 here is CASSRTQKLFF. In DNA, the CDR3 is TGTGCCAGCAGCAGGACTCAAAAACTGTTTTTT. The rearrangement joins TRBV6-2 or TRBV6-3 to TRBJ1-4, with D unclear. V was trimmed by 6 bases and J by 9 bases, leaving 8 bases between them. Germline CDR1 reads MNHEY; CDR2 reads SVGEGT. This CDR3 region has 11 residues.

V is TRBV20-1 and J is TRBJ1-1; the D is unclear. CDR1 DFQATT and CDR2 SNEGSKA come from the germline V gene (reference sequence). The CDR3 is made up of 12 amino acids. V was cut by 3 bases and J by 8 bases, with 13 bases left in between. The CDR3 region has the DNA TGCAGTGCTAGTACCTTGGTCGACGAAGCTTTCTTT. It specifies CSASTLVDEAFF.

This chain connects TRBV7-6 to TRBJ2-1, with D perhaps matching TRBD1 (5 bases). Trimming removed 0 bases at V and 8 bases at J, with 11 bases between. This CDR3 is 14 amino acids long. Germline-derived CDR1 and CDR2 are SGHVS and FNYEAQ. The CDR3 is CASSLAPRVDEQFF. The CDR3 coding sequence is TGTGCCAGCAGCTTAGCGCCCAGGGTTGATGAGCAGTTCTTC.

There are a few counts of this clonotype. V gene TRBV2 combines with J gene TRBJ1-4; TRBD1 is a possible D gene (5 bases). Trimming took 4 bases from V and 1 from J, leaving 10 bases between them. The CDR3 has 15 residues. Germline V gene sequence: CDR1 SNHLY, CDR2 FYNNEI. Written as DNA, the CDR3 is TGTGCCAGCAGTGGGCTAGGGGTAACTAATGAAAAACTGTTTTTT. Encoded protein: CASSGLGVTNEKLFF.

The chain has TRBV7-8 and TRBJ2-5; D is possibly TRBD2 (6 bases). This CDR3 has 17 amino acids. V was shortened by 0 bases and J by 2 bases, with 16 bases between the two germline ends. In germline, CDR1 is SGHVS, CDR2 FQNEAQ. CDR3 region: CASSLAFRGTNQETQYF. The CDR3 region has the DNA TGTGCCAGCAGCTTAGCTTTTCGGGGGACCAATCAAGAGACCCAGTACTTC.

The genes are TRBV10-3 and TRBJ2-3; D is uncertain. V was trimmed by 8 bases and J by 4 bases, leaving 10 bases between them. CDR1 and CDR2 from the germline V gene are ENHRY and SYGVKD. The CDR3 consists of 12 residues. This CDR3 reads CAISAFADTQYF. DNA of the CDR3: TGTGCCATCTCGGCGTTCGCAGATACGCAGTATTTT.

The rearrangement links TRBV12-3 or TRBV12-4 to TRBJ2-4, with 12 bases identical to TRBD1. The J call may be mistaken, given a closer DNA end match to TRBJ2-7. The CDR3 length is 19 residues. The CDR3 spells CASSPLPGQGAFWSYEQYF. Here the CDR3 DNA reads TGTGCCAGCAGCCCCCTACCGGGACAGGGGGCTTTCTGGTCCTACGAGCAGTACTTC.

The rearrangement uses TRBV27 and TRBJ2-7; TRBD2 aligns across 8 bases. V lost 8 bases and J lost 5; bases outside the gene matches: 11. In germline, CDR1 is MNHEY, CDR2 SMNVEV (reference sequence). This CDR3 is built from 14 residues. Written as DNA, the CDR3 is TGTGCCAGCCCTAGGTTTGCGGGAGGAAACGAGCAGTACTTC. Protein: CASPRFAGGNEQYF.

The chain couples TRBV20-1 to TRBJ1-3; TRBD1 matches at 11 bases. CDR1 is DFQATT, CDR2 SNEGSKA, per germline (reference sequence). The CDR3 consists of 17 residues. Trimming at V came to 6 bases and at J to 3 bases, leaving 13 bases not matched to a gene. The DNA of the CDR3 is TGCAGTGCCCTTAAACCGGGACAGGGGGTCTTTGGAAACACCATATATTTT. Translating gives CSALKPGQGVFGNTIYF.

This chain connects TRBV6-6 to TRBJ2-7; TRBD1 or TRBD2 may be the D gene (5 bases each). CDR1 is MNHNY and CDR2 is SVGAGI in the germline V gene (reference sequence). V lost 2 bases and J lost 5, with 10 bases in between. This CDR3 has 13 amino acids. CDR3 DNA sequence: TGTGCCAGCAGTTACGAGGGGATCAACGAGCAGTACTTC. Translated: CASSYEGINEQYF.

A few counts support this clonotype. The chain is built from TRBV29-1 and TRBJ2-7, with D perhaps being TRBD1 or TRBD2 (5 bases each). The CDR3 is made up of 10 amino acids. With 4 bases removed from V and 6 bases from J, the gap between germline ends came to 7 bases. Germline-derived CDR1 and CDR2 are SQVTM and ANQGSEA. CDR3 nucleotides: TGCAGCGTTGGAGGGACCGAGCAGTACTTC. It is translated as CSVGGTEQYF.